The rows below give T cell receptor beta chains drawn from one sample of a study of blood T cell repertoires in COVID-19. Clones were read by immunoSEQ multiplex PCR, and TCRdb kept only the in-frame ones, dropping some. The sample includes under 300,000 clones, more than 70% of them seen just once. The sequencing input was peripheral blood. The source is a man at least 80 years old with acute or convalescent COVID-19. Both conserved end residues are part of each CDR3. D genes are given only for firm matches. Not every row has a clone size; where given, it reads once, few, many or a size class.

j_call: TRBJ2-3
clone_size: few
d_call: TRBD1
v_call: TRBV5-1
cdr3_aa: CASSSGTGITDTQYF
cdr3_nt: TGCGCCAGCAGCTCCGGGACAGGGATCACAGATACGCAGTATTTT

j_call: TRBJ2-1
clone_size: -
d_call: TRBD2
v_call: TRBV9
cdr3_aa: CASSAGTSGRNFDEQFF
cdr3_nt: TGTGCCAGCAGCGCGGGGACTAGCGGGAGGAATTTCGATGAGCAGTTCTTC

j_call: TRBJ2-2
clone_size: -
d_call: TRBD1
v_call: TRBV3-1/TRBV3-2
cdr3_aa: CASSRRTGRTGELFF
cdr3_nt: TGTGCCAGCAGCCGACGGACAGGGAGGACCGGGGAGCTGTTTTTT

j_call: TRBJ1-6
clone_size: few
d_call: -
v_call: TRBV4-1
cdr3_aa: CASSQETGLNSPLHF
cdr3_nt: TGCGCCAGCAGCCAAGAAACGGGATTGAATTCACCCCTCCACTTT

j_call: TRBJ2-1
clone_size: -
d_call: -
v_call: TRBV5-5
cdr3_aa: CASSFHLLAGDYNEQFF
cdr3_nt: TGTGCCAGCAGCTTTCATCTCTTGGCAGGGGATTACAATGAGCAGTTCTTC

j_call: TRBJ2-3
clone_size: once
d_call: -
v_call: TRBV11-2
cdr3_aa: CASSLDRPLDTQYF
cdr3_nt: TGTGCCAGCAGCTTAGATCGTCCCCTGGATACGCAGTATTTT

j_call: TRBJ2-3
clone_size: -
d_call: TRBD2
v_call: TRBV5-1
cdr3_aa: CASSAGLATDTQYF
cdr3_nt: TGCGCCAGCAGCGCGGGACTAGCGACAGATACGCAGTATTTT

j_call: TRBJ2-7
clone_size: -
d_call: TRBD2
v_call: TRBV11-2
cdr3_aa: CASSLLAGRPNEQYF
cdr3_nt: TGTGCCAGCAGCTTACTAGCGGGACGGCCTAACGAGCAGTACTTC

j_call: TRBJ2-7
clone_size: -
d_call: TRBD1
v_call: TRBV5-1
cdr3_aa: CASSLEGQGVNEQYF
cdr3_nt: TGCGCCAGCAGCTTGGAAGGACAGGGGGTCAACGAGCAGTACTTC

j_call: TRBJ2-5
clone_size: -
d_call: -
v_call: TRBV2
cdr3_aa: CASTWRLQETQYF
cdr3_nt: TGTGCCAGCACCTGGCGGTTACAAGAGACCCAGTACTTC

j_call: TRBJ2-3
clone_size: -
d_call: TRBD1
v_call: TRBV2
cdr3_aa: CASRGTVRTDTQYF
cdr3_nt: TGTGCCAGCAGAGGGACAGTCCGCACAGATACGCAGTATTTT

j_call: TRBJ2-7
clone_size: few
d_call: -
v_call: TRBV9
cdr3_aa: CASSKDTTYEQYF
cdr3_nt: TGTGCCAGCAGCAAAGACACGACCTACGAGCAGTACTTC

j_call: TRBJ1-1
clone_size: -
d_call: -
v_call: TRBV18
cdr3_aa: CASSPQGFTEAFF
cdr3_nt: TGTGCCAGCTCACCCCAGGGGTTCACTGAAGCTTTCTTT

j_call: TRBJ2-5
clone_size: -
d_call: TRBD1
v_call: TRBV28
cdr3_aa: CASSFSGQGRASQYF
cdr3_nt: TGTGCCAGCAGTTTCTCTGGACAGGGGAGGGCATCCCAGTACTTC

j_call: TRBJ1-5
clone_size: -
d_call: -
v_call: TRBV18
cdr3_aa: CASSPSIITGGDNQPQHF
cdr3_nt: TGTGCCAGCTCACCTTCTATCATAACGGGGGGGGACAATCAGCCCCAGCATTTT

j_call: TRBJ2-1
clone_size: -
d_call: -
v_call: TRBV16
cdr3_aa: CASSQVVNEQFF
cdr3_nt: TGTGCCAGCAGCCAAGTAGTCAATGAGCAGTTCTTC

j_call: TRBJ2-3
clone_size: -
d_call: TRBD2
v_call: TRBV11-3
cdr3_aa: CASSLGLAGYTQYF
cdr3_nt: TGTGCCAGCAGCTTAGGCCTAGCGGGGTATACGCAGTATTTT

j_call: TRBJ2-7
clone_size: -
d_call: TRBD2
v_call: TRBV19
cdr3_aa: CASSPQGLAGVHEQYF
cdr3_nt: TGTGCCAGTAGCCCCCAAGGACTAGCGGGAGTCCACGAGCAGTACTTC

j_call: TRBJ2-1
clone_size: few
d_call: TRBD2
v_call: TRBV6-2/TRBV6-3
cdr3_aa: CASSYSIAGGNNEQFF
cdr3_nt: TGTGCCAGCAGTTACTCCATAGCGGGGGGGAACAATGAGCAGTTCTTC

j_call: TRBJ1-5
clone_size: -
d_call: TRBD1
v_call: TRBV19
cdr3_aa: CASSISGQSRSPQHF
cdr3_nt: TGTGCCAGTAGTATTTCGGGACAGAGTAGATCGCCCCAGCATTTT

j_call: TRBJ2-2
clone_size: -
d_call: -
v_call: TRBV4-1
cdr3_aa: CASSHVSNTGELFF
cdr3_nt: TGCGCCAGCAGCCACGTATCGAACACCGGGGAGCTGTTTTTT

j_call: TRBJ2-5
clone_size: -
d_call: -
v_call: TRBV11-3
cdr3_aa: CASSLGSWETQYF
cdr3_nt: TGTGCCAGCAGCTTAGGCAGTTGGGAGACCCAGTACTTC

j_call: TRBJ2-1
clone_size: few
d_call: TRBD2
v_call: TRBV27
cdr3_aa: CASSLSGDYNEQFF
cdr3_nt: TGTGCCAGCAGTCTCAGCGGGGATTACAATGAGCAGTTCTTC

j_call: TRBJ1-1
clone_size: -
d_call: TRBD1
v_call: TRBV5-1
cdr3_aa: CASSLQGAGNTEAFF
cdr3_nt: TGCGCCAGCAGCTTGCAGGGGGCGGGGAACACTGAAGCTTTCTTT

j_call: TRBJ2-2
clone_size: -
d_call: TRBD2
v_call: TRBV7-2
cdr3_aa: CASSLGLAEITGELFF
cdr3_nt: TGTGCCAGCAGCTTAGGCCTAGCGGAAATCACCGGGGAGCTGTTTTTT

j_call: TRBJ2-7
clone_size: -
d_call: -
v_call: TRBV10-3
cdr3_aa: CAINTDSYEQYF
cdr3_nt: TGTGCCATCAACACTGACAGCTACGAGCAGTACTTC

j_call: TRBJ1-1
clone_size: -
d_call: -
v_call: TRBV19
cdr3_aa: CASSLDMNTEAFF
cdr3_nt: TGTGCCAGTAGTCTTGACATGAACACTGAAGCTTTCTTT

j_call: TRBJ2-7
clone_size: once
d_call: -
v_call: TRBV27
cdr3_aa: CASTHIKVLSGLSTYEQYF
cdr3_nt: TGTGCCAGCACACACATCAAGGTCCTAAGCGGGCTATCTACCTACGAGCAGTACTTC

j_call: TRBJ1-1
clone_size: once
d_call: -
v_call: TRBV5-8
cdr3_aa: CASSLGRQALMNTEAFF
cdr3_nt: TGTGCCAGCAGCTTGGGGCGCCAGGCCCTGATGAACACTGAAGCTTTCTTT

j_call: TRBJ1-2
clone_size: few
d_call: -
v_call: TRBV27
cdr3_aa: CASSQGPQGISGYTF
cdr3_nt: TGTGCCAGCAGTCAGGGGCCCCAAGGGATCAGTGGCTACACCTTC

j_call: TRBJ1-6
clone_size: -
d_call: -
v_call: TRBV7-2
cdr3_aa: CASSFEPGKDSPLHF
cdr3_nt: TGTGCCAGCAGCTTTGAGCCAGGGAAAGATTCACCCCTCCACTTT

j_call: TRBJ1-4
clone_size: -
d_call: -
v_call: TRBV5-4
cdr3_aa: CASSTQENEKLFF
cdr3_nt: TGTGCCAGCAGCACACAGGAGAATGAAAAACTGTTTTTT

j_call: TRBJ1-5
clone_size: few
d_call: TRBD1
v_call: TRBV13
cdr3_aa: CASSWGTGSGQPQHF
cdr3_nt: TGTGCCAGCAGCTGGGGGACAGGGAGCGGGCAGCCCCAGCATTTT

j_call: TRBJ2-4
clone_size: -
d_call: TRBD1
v_call: TRBV5-4
cdr3_aa: CASSSKRGGAADIQYF
cdr3_nt: TGTGCCAGCAGCTCCAAGAGAGGGGGCGCCGCGGACATTCAGTACTTC

j_call: TRBJ2-1
clone_size: -
d_call: -
v_call: TRBV5-1
cdr3_aa: CASSLDPTPRTYNEQFF
cdr3_nt: TGCGCCAGCAGCTTGGACCCGACTCCACGTACCTACAATGAGCAGTTCTTC

j_call: TRBJ1-6
clone_size: once
d_call: -
v_call: TRBV5-4
cdr3_aa: CASSVEGGASPLHF
cdr3_nt: TGTGCCAGCAGCGTGGAGGGGGGGGCGAGTCCCCTCCACTTT

j_call: TRBJ2-1
clone_size: -
d_call: -
v_call: TRBV5-1
cdr3_aa: CASSVGGAGLSYNEQFF
cdr3_nt: TGCGCCAGCAGCGTTGGCGGAGCGGGCCTCTCCTACAATGAGCAGTTCTTC

j_call: TRBJ2-1
clone_size: once
d_call: TRBD1
v_call: TRBV7-9
cdr3_aa: CASSLALQGANEQFF
cdr3_nt: TGTGCCAGCAGCTTAGCGCTGCAGGGGGCCAATGAGCAGTTCTTC